The sequence of this T cell receptor (beta chain) was determined in a study of shared clonotypes between healthy human individuals. The study ran the assay at deep level. Method: immunoSEQ multiplex PCR; TCRdb's copy keeps in-frame clones and lacks some. This sample has about 1 million clones; around 75% occur once, and the top ten carry about 1.5%. Study-wide findings and caveats: Naive CD4 clonotypes overlapped across several donors at approximately 5%.

Memory CD4+ cells were the fraction left after CD45RA+ naive selection. With 0 bases removed from V and 7 bases from J, the gap between germline ends came to 2 bases. Germline loops: CDR1 SGHNT, CDR2 YYREEE (reference sequence). The CDR3 is made up of 12 amino acids. This clone was seen only a few times. The target antigen is unknown. The sequenced sample was memory CD4+ T cells sorted from blood. The subset denotes: CD45RA-negative fraction. The rearrangement joins TRBV5-4 to TRBJ1-6; no definite D call. The TCR comes from a man aged 18 to 29 in good health. The CDR3 DNA follows: TGTGCCAGCAGCTTGGAGAATTCACCCCTCCACTTT. Amino acid sequence: CASSLENSPLHF.